This T cell receptor beta chain appears in the sequencing data of a study of beta chain features in type 1 diabetes. Across the whole study: In age, gender and cell yields, patients were similar to healthy donors. All samples combined gave roughly 100,000,000 sorted cells for examination. Whole-study results and caveats: There was a moderate but significant shortening of TCRB CDR3s in all four CD4+ subsets of Type 1 diabetes patients. More deletions and fewer insertions at VDJ junctions were found in patients with type 1 diabetes.

Expressed TCRB transcripts got sequenced, as all isolated RNA was reverse transcribed. Using immunoSEQ multiplex PCR, the repertoire was profiled, and TCRdb retains in-frame clones only, with some absent. The data contain around 710,000 clones, roughly an eighth of them singletons. The authors took one heparinised blood draw, averaging about 120 mL, from each donor. This clone was counted between two and nine times. Its specificity is unknown. The germline V gene encodes CDR1 LGHNA and CDR2 YNFKEQ. V lost 1 base and J lost 0; bases outside the gene matches: 11. The CDR3 is 18 residues long. The TCR comes from a young man with type 1 diabetes. This rearrangement joins TRBV4-2 to TRBJ1-2; TRBD1 matches at 7 bases. The specimen sequenced was naive CD4+ T cells from blood. The CDR3 bases are TGTGCCAGCAGCCAAGGCTCAGCAGGGGGGCCCTCTAACTATGGCTACACCTTC. Its protein is CASSQGSAGGPSNYGYTF.